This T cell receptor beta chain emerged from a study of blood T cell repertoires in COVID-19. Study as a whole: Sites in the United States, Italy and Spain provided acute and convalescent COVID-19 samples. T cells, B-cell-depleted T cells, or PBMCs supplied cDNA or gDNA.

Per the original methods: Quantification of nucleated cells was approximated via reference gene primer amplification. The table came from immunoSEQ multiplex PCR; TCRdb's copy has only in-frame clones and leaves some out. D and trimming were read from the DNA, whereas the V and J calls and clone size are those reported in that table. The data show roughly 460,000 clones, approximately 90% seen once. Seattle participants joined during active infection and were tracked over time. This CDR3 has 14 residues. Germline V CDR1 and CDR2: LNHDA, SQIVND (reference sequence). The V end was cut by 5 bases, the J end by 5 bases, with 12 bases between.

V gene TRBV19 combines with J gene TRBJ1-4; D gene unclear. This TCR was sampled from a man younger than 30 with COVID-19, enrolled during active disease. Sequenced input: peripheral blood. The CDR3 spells CASSSWQENEKLFF. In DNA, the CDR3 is TGTGCCAGTAGTTCCTGGCAGGAAAATGAAAAACTGTTTTTT.